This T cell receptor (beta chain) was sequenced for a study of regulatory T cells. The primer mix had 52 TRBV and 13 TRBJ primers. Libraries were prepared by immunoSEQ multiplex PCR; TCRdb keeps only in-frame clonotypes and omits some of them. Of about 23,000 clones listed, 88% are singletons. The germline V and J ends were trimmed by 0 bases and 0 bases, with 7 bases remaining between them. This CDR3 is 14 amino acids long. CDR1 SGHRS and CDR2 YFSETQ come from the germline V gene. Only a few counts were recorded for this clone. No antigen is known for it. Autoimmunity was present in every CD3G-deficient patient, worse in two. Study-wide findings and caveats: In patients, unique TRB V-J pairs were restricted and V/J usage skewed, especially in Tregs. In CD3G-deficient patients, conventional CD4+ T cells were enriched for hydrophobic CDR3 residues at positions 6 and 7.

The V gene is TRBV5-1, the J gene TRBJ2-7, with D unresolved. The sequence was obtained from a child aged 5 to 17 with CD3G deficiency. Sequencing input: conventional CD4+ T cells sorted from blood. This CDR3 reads CASSLVSTSYEQYF. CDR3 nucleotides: TGCGCCAGCAGCTTGGTTAGTACCTCCTACGAGCAGTACTTC.